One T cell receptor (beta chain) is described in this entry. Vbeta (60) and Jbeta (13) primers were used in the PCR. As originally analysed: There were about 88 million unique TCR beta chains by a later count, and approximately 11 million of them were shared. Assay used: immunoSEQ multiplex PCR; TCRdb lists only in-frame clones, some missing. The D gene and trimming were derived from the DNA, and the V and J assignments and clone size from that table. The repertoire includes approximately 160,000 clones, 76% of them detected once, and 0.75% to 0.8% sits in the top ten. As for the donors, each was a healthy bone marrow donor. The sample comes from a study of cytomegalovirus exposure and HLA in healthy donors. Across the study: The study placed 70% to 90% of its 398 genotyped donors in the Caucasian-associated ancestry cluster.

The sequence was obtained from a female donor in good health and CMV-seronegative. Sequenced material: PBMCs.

The CDR3 protein is CASGDGTGFYEQYF. CDR3 in DNA: TGTGCCAGCGGGGACGGGACAGGTTTTTACGAGCAGTACTTC. The J gene is TRBJ2-7, the V gene TRBV7-2; TRBD1 aligns across 8 bases. This CDR3 has 14 amino acids. The germline V gene encodes CDR1 SGHTA and CDR2 FQGNSA. The V gene end was trimmed by 8 bases and the J gene end by 4 bases; junction bases not matched to a gene: 10.